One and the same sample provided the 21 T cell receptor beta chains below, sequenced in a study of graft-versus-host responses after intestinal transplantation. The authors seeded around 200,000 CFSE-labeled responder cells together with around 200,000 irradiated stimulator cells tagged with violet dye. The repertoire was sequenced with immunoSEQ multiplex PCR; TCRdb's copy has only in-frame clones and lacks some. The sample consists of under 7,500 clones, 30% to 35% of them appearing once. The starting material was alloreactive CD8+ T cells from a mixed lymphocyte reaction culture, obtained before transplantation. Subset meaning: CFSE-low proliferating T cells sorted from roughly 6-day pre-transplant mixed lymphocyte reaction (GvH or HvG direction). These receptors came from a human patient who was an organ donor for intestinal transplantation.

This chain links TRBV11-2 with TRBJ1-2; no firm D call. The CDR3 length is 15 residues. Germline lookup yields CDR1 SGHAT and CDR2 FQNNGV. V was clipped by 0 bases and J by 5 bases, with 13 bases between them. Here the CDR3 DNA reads TGTGCCAGCAGCTTAGATCTGGGCGTAGTTTATGGCTACACCTTC. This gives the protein CASSLDLGVVYGYTF.

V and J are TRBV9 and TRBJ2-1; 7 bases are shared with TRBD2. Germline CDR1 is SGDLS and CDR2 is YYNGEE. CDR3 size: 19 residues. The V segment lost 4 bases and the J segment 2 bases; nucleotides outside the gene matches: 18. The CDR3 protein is CASSPSFLTSSGTYNEQFF. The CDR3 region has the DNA TGTGCCAGCAGCCCCTCTTTTTTGACCTCTAGCGGCACCTACAATGAGCAGTTCTTC.

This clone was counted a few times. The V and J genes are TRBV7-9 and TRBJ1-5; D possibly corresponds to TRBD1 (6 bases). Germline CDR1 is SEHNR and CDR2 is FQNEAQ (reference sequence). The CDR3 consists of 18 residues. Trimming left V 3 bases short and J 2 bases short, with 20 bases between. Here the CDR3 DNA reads TGTGCCAGCAGCTTTGACAGGCGGATGTATGATGGCAATCAGCCCCAGCATTTT. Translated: CASSFDRRMYDGNQPQHF.

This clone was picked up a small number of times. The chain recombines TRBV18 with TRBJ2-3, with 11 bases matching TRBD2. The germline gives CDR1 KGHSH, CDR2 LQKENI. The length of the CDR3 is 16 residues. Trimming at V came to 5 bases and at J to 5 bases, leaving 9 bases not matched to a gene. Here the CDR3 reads CASSVLAGAVGDTQYF. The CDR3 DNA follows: TGTGCCAGCTCAGTACTAGCGGGGGCTGTCGGAGATACGCAGTATTTT.

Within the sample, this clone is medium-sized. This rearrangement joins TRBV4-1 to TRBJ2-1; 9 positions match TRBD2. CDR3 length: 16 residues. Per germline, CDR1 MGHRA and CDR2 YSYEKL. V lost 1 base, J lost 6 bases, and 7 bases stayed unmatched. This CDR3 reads CASSQVLREGLNEQFF. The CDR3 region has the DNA TGCGCCAGCAGCCAAGTCTTGCGGGAGGGCCTCAATGAGCAGTTCTTC.

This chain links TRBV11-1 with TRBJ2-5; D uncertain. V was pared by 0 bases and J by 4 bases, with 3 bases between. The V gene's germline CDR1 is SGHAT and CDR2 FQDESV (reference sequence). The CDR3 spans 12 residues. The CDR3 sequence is CASSLARETQYF. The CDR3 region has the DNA TGTGCCAGCAGCTTAGCTAGAGAGACCCAGTACTTC.

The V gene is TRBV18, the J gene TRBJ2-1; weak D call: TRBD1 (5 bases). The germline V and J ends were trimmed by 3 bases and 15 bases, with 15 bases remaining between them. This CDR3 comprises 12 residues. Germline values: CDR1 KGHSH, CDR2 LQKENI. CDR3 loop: CASSPWGRGWFF. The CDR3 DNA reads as TGTGCCAGCTCACCGTGGGGAAGGGGCTGGTTCTTC.

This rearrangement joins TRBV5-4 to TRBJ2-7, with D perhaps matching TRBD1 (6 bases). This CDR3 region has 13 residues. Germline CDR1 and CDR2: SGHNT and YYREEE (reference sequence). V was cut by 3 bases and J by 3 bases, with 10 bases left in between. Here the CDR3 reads CASSYGTLYEQYF. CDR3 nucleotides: TGTGCCAGCAGCTACGGGACACTCTACGAGCAGTACTTC.

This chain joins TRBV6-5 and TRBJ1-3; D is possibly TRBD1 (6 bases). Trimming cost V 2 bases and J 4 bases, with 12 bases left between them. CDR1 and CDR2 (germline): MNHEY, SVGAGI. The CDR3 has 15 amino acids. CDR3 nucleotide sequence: TGTGCCAGCAGTTACGCCCCGACAGGAGGAAACACCATATATTTT. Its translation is CASSYAPTGGNTIYF.

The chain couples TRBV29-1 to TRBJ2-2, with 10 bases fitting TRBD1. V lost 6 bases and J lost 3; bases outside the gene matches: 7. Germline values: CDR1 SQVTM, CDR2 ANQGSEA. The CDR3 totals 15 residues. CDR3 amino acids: CSVGQGSVYTGELFF. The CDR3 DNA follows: TGCAGCGTGGGACAGGGGAGCGTTTACACCGGGGAGCTGTTTTTT.

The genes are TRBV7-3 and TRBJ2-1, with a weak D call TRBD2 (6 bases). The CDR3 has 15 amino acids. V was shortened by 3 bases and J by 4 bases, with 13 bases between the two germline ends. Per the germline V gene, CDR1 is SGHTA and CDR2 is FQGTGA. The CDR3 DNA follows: TGTGCCAGCAGCTTCTTTGTAGGAGGGTACAATGAGCAGTTCTTC. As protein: CASSFFVGGYNEQFF.

The CDR3 loop is CASTFLGLVNYEQYF. The CDR3 DNA follows: TGTGCCAGCACCTTCCTAGGTCTTGTTAACTACGAGCAGTACTTC. The chain employs TRBV5-6 and TRBJ2-7, with D uncertain. V was cut by 6 bases and J by 3 bases, with 19 bases left in between. Per the germline V gene, CDR1 is SGHDT and CDR2 is YYEEEE. This CDR3 spans 15 amino acids.

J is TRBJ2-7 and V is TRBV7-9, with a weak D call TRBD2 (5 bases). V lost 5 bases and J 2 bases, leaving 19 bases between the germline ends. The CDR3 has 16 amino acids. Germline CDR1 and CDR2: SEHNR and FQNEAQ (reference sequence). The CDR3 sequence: CASSPTSGRGTYEQYF. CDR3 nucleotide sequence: TGTGCCAGCAGCCCGACCAGCGGACGGGGAACCTACGAGCAGTACTTC.

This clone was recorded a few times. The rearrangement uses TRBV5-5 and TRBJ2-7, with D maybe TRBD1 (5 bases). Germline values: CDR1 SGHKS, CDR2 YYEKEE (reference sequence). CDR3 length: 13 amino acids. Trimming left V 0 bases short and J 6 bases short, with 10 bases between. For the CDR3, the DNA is TGTGCCAGCAGCTTGGTTCCTAGGGGCGAGCAGTACTTC. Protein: CASSLVPRGEQYF.

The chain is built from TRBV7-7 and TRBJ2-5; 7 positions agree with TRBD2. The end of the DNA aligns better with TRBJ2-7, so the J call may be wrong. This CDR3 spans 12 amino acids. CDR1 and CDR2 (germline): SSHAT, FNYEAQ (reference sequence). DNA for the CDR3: TGTGCCAGCAGCTTAACTAGCGTCGAGCAGTACTTC. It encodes CASSLTSVEQYF.

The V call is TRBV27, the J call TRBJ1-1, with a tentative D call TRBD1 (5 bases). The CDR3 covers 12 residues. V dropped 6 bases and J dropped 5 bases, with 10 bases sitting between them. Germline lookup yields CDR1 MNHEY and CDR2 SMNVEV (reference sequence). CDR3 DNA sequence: TGTGCCAGCAGAACCGGGGGGACTGAAGCTTTCTTT. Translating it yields CASRTGGTEAFF.

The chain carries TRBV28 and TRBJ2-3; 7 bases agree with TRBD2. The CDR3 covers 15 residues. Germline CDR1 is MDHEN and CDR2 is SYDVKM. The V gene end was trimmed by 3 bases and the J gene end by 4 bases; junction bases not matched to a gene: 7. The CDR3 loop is CASSFGGRGADTQYF. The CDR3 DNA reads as TGTGCCAGCAGTTTTGGTGGGAGGGGCGCAGATACGCAGTATTTT.

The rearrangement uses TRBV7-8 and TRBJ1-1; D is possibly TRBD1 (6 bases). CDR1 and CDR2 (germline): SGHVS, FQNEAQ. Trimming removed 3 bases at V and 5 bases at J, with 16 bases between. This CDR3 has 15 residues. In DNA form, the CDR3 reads TGTGCCAGCAGCTTGGATTACAGGGTAGGGACTGAAGCTTTCTTT. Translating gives CASSLDYRVGTEAFF.

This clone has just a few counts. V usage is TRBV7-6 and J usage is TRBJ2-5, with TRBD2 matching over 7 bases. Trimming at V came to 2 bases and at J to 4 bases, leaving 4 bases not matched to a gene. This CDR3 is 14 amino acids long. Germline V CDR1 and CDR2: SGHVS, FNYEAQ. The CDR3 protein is CASSLSGRGETQYF. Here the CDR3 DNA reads TGTGCCAGCAGCTTATCTGGGAGGGGAGAGACCCAGTACTTC.

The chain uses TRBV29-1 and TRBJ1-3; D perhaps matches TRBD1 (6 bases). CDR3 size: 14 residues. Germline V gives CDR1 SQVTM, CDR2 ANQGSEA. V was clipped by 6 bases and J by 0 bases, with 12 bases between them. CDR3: CSVGDINSGNTIYF. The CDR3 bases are TGCAGCGTGGGGGACATAAACTCTGGAAACACCATATATTTT.

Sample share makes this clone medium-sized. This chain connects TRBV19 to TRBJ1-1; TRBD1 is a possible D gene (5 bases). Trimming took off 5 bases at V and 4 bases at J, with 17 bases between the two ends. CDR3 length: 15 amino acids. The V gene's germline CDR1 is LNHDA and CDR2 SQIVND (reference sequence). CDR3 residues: CASSPGITSGTEAFF. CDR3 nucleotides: TGTGCCAGTAGTCCAGGGATTACCTCGGGCACTGAAGCTTTCTTT.